This is a list of T cell receptor beta chains from one sample in a study of regulatory T cells in long-lasting Graves disease. One entry per CDR3 protein results from TCRdb running MiXCR on the multiplex PCR reads. The repertoire holds under 450,000 distinct CDR3 sequences, with roughly 10% as singletons. These data were likewise used in another study, on T cells in Graves' hyperthyroidism and ophthalmopathy.

Specimen: peripheral blood mononuclear cells (PBMCs), collected at new diagnosis, from a patient treated with antithyroid drugs. The source of these receptors is a young woman with Graves disease. Each CDR3 is given with its conserved first and last residue. A D gene is named only where the DNA matches it firmly. Not every row has a clone size; where given, it reads once, few, many or a size class.

>-|TRBV27|TRBJ2-7|-
TGTGCCAGCAGTCCCCTCCCCGGAGTGTCCTACGTGCAGTACTTC
CASSPLPGVSYVQYF
>TRBD1|TRBV20-1|TRBJ1-2|-
TGCAGTGCTAGACAGGGACAGGGGGCCTATGGCTACACCTTC
CSARQGQGAYGYTF
>-|TRBV6-2/TRBV6-3|TRBJ1-5|few
TGTGCCAGCAGTTCCTTTAATAGCAATCAGCCCCAGCATTTT
CASSSFNSNQPQHF
>-|TRBV7-6|TRBJ1-2|many
TGTGCCAGCAGTTACGAGGGCAGGGGCTACACCTTC
CASSYEGRGYTF
>-|TRBV6-5|TRBJ2-1|many
TGTGCCAGCAGTTACCAAGGACTTGTCTCCTACAATGAGCAGTTCTTC
CASSYQGLVSYNEQFF
>-|TRBV5-8|TRBJ2-7|many
TGTGCCAGCAGCTTGGTTTGGGCCGAGAGGTACGAGCAGTACTTC
CASSLVWAERYEQYF
>-|TRBV4-2|TRBJ2-3|many
TGTGCCAGCAGCCCTTGGGGGGAAACAGATACGCAGTATTTT
CASSPWGETDTQYF
>TRBD1|TRBV14|TRBJ1-2|-
TGTGCCAGCAGCCAGCCGACAGGGGGAAGCTATGGCTACACCTTC
CASSQPTGGSYGYTF
>-|TRBV20-1|TRBJ1-2|many
TGCAGTGCTATAGGAACCTATGGCTACACCTTC
CSAIGTYGYTF
>-|TRBV20-1|TRBJ2-7|-
TGCAGTGCTAGAGGATTTAAGGGTTACCCTAACTACGAGCAGTACTTC
CSARGFKGYPNYEQYF
>-|TRBV18|TRBJ1-1|many
TGTGCCAGCTCCAGAACCGGAATGAACACTGAAGCTTTCTTT
CASSRTGMNTEAFF
>-|TRBV4-1|TRBJ1-1|many
TGCGCCAGCAGCCGGGGGGTGAATGCTTTCTTT
CASSRGVNAFF
>-|TRBV11-2|TRBJ2-3|many
TGTGCCAGCAGCTTGCGGGGAAGAACCTTCACAGATACGCAGTATTTT
CASSLRGRTFTDTQYF
>-|TRBV20-1|TRBJ2-1|many
TGCAGTGCTAGTCCCCAAGGGCACCAATTTTACGAGCAGTTCTTC
CSASPQGHQFYEQFF
>TRBD1|TRBV27|TRBJ2-3|many
TGTGCCAGCAGTTTGTTCCGGGACAGCACGAACACAGATACGCAGTATTTT
CASSLFRDSTNTDTQYF
>-|TRBV4-1|TRBJ2-1|many
TGCGCCAGCAGCCAAGGTAATGAGCAGTTCTTC
CASSQGNEQFF
>-|TRBV7-3|TRBJ1-2|many
TGTGCCAGCAGCTTAACGGGGGAGGGTGGCTACACCTTC
CASSLTGEGGYTF
>TRBD2|TRBV12-3/TRBV12-4|TRBJ2-5|few
TGTGCCAGCAGTTTTCCCGGGACTAGCGGGGTGGATTTGGAGACCCAGTACTTC
CASSFPGTSGVDLETQYF
>TRBD2|TRBV7-8|TRBJ2-1|many
TGTGCCAGCAGCTTAGCGGGGACTAGCGGGGTCCTCTCCTACAATGAGCAGTTCTTC
CASSLAGTSGVLSYNEQFF
>-|TRBV6-1|TRBJ1-1|many
TGTGCCAGTTCGGGGGTGGTGAACACTGAAGCTTTCTTT
CASSGVVNTEAFF
>-|TRBV5-6|TRBJ2-2|many
TGTGCCAGCAGCTCTCCACGAGGGACAACCGGGGAGCTGTTTTTT
CASSSPRGTTGELFF